The 14 T cell receptor beta chains below were found in one sample sequenced in a study of tumor and adjacent non-tumor tissue in lung cancer. A modified ARM-PCR protocol with three rounds of nested PCR amplified TCRbeta. TCRdb itself ran the multiplex PCR reads through MiXCR, one entry per CDR3 protein. In the table there are about 200,000 distinct CDR3 sequences, 60% to 85% of which are singletons. No cell sorting was done before RNA was extracted from the tissue. Sequenced: lung tumor tissue. The receptors come from a man aged 55 to 70 with non-small cell lung cancer.

The chain links TRBV11-1 to TRBJ2-1; 11 nucleotides agree with TRBD2. The ends lost 9 bases at V and 7 bases at J; junction bases unmatched: 17. CDR1 and CDR2 (germline): SGHAT, FQDESV (reference sequence). CDR3 length: 17 amino acids. CDR3 in DNA: TGTGCCAGTATCTTATCTCGGCTAGCGGGAGGCAAGAATGAGCAGTTCTTC. This encodes CASILSRLAGGKNEQFF.

Remarks on this clonotype: The junction differs from germline at one of its ends, possibly a read error. The genes are TRBV6-5 and TRBJ2-7; no definite D call. The CDR3 loop spans 14 amino acids. CDR1 is MNHEY and CDR2 is SVGAGI in the germline V gene. The CDR3 is CVSRTGCTSYEQYF. In DNA, the CDR3 is TGTGTCAGCAGAACCGGGTGTACCTCGTACGAGCAGTACTTC.

The chain has TRBV5-4 and TRBJ1-2, with D perhaps TRBD1 (5 bases). The CDR3 is 16 amino acids. Trimming took off 5 bases at V and 6 bases at J, with 23 bases between the two ends. Germline V gene sequence: CDR1 SGHNT, CDR2 YYREEE (reference sequence). CDR3 in DNA: TGTGCCAGCAGTTCCCCAACGGGGCCAGCTCAAGATGGCTACACCTTC. This translates into CASSSPTGPAQDGYTF.

This chain links TRBV11-1 with TRBJ1-1; TRBD1 aligns across 7 bases. The ends lost 7 bases at V and 6 bases at J; junction bases unmatched: 11. Germline CDR1 reads SGHAT; CDR2 reads FQDESV (reference sequence). The CDR3 covers 14 residues. CDR3 DNA sequence: TGTGCCAGCACGCTGAGGGGGCCTCACTCTGAAGCTTTCTTT. As protein: CASTLRGPHSEAFF.

On this clonotype: This clone may be a read error of a much larger clone one base away. The gene calls are TRBV20-1 and TRBJ2-1; 9 positions agree with TRBD2. In germline, CDR1 is DFQATT, CDR2 SNEGSKA (reference sequence). There are 14 residues in the CDR3. Trimming cost V 6 bases and J 8 bases; bases outside gene matches: 11. This chain's CDR3 is CSAGPAGGPDEQFF. The CDR3 bases are TGCAGTGCCGGCCCCGCGGGGGGGCCCGATGAGCAGTTCTTC.

In regard to this clonotype: A much larger clone lies one base from this, so it may be a read error. V gene TRBV20-1 combines with J gene TRBJ2-5; D unclear. The V gene's germline CDR1 is DFQATT and CDR2 SNEGSKA (reference sequence). The CDR3 loop spans 10 amino acids. The V end was cut by 6 bases, the J end by 5 bases, with 7 bases between. CDR3: CSAYRETQYF. The CDR3 DNA reads as TGCAGTGCGTACCGGGAGACCCAGTACTTC.

Note on this clonotype: The junction differs from germline at one of its ends, possibly a read error. V is TRBV20-1 and J is TRBJ2-2; D ambiguous. CDR1 DFQATT and CDR2 SNEGSKA come from the germline V gene (reference sequence). The CDR3 runs to 16 residues. The CDR3 region has the DNA TGCACTGCTAGAGATCCAAGGGCAGCACGGACCGGGGAGCTGTTTTTT. Protein sequence: CTARDPRAARTGELFF.

V usage is TRBV11-1 and J usage is TRBJ1-1; 7 nucleotides align to TRBD1. The CDR3 contains 14 residues. From germline, CDR1 is SGHAT and CDR2 FQDESV (reference sequence). The V and J ends lost 10 bases and 2 bases, in that order; junction bases with no gene match: 10. The CDR3 DNA is TGTGCCAACCGTACTGGGACAGTTAACACTGAAGCTTTCTTT. It yields the protein CANRTGTVNTEAFF.

A remark on this clonotype: A much bigger clone sits one base away, suggesting this may be a read error. The chain carries TRBV29-1 and TRBJ2-2, with unresolved D. Germline V gene data show CDR1 as SQVTM and CDR2 as ANQGSEA. The CDR3 extends over 12 amino acids. Trimming left V 2 bases short and J 4 bases short, with 5 bases between. The CDR3 DNA sequence: TGCAGCGTTGAACAGACCACCGGGGAGCTGTTTTTT. Translating it yields CSVEQTTGELFF.

Worth noting for this clonotype: This may come from a read error, since a much larger clone is one base off. The gene calls are TRBV4-2 and TRBJ2-1; 11 bases agree with TRBD2. The CDR3 runs to 17 residues. The germline V gene has CDR1 LGHNA and CDR2 YNFKEQ. Here the CDR3 reads CANSQKNLAGGQGEQFF. The DNA for the CDR3 is TGTGCCAACAGCCAAAAAAACCTAGCGGGGGGCCAAGGTGAGCAGTTCTTC.

The chain is built from TRBV20-1 and TRBJ2-7; the D gene could be TRBD1 or TRBD2 (5 bases each). This CDR3 has 15 residues. Looked up from germline, CDR1 is DFQATT and CDR2 is SNEGSKA (reference sequence). The CDR3 DNA is TGCAATACTAGAGATTTTAAAGTAGGTGGGGGCGAGCAGTACTTC. It encodes CNTRDFKVGGGEQYF.

Of note for this clonotype: The junction shows a germline mismatch at one end, possibly a read error. The chain employs TRBV5-6 and TRBJ1-2; D gene ambiguous. This CDR3 is 11 amino acids long. Per germline, CDR1 SGHDT and CDR2 YYEEEE. CDR3 DNA sequence: TGTGCCAGCAGCTTGGGACGGGGAGAGGCCTTC. It codes for CASSLGRGEAF.

Comment on this clonotype: Just one base apart from a much larger clone, this may be a read error. The chain has TRBV20-1 and TRBJ2-1; 7 bases map to TRBD2. The length of the CDR3 is 15 residues. Trimming removed 8 bases from V and 5 bases from J; junction bases left unmatched: 15. Germline values: CDR1 DFQATT, CDR2 SNEGSKA (reference sequence). The CDR3 region is CSTPRGDGGDNEQFF. CDR3 DNA sequence: TGCAGTACTCCCCGGGGGGATGGGGGGGACAATGAGCAGTTCTTC.

As regards this clonotype: The missing conserved phenylalanine or tryptophan at the end of this CDR3 makes a read error likely. The rearrangement joins TRBV5-6 to TRBJ1-5, with D uncertain. Trimming stripped 6 bases from V and 7 bases from J, with 17 bases between. The CDR3 spans 14 residues. CDR1 and CDR2 (germline): SGHDT, YYEEEE. This CDR3 is CASNFIGCRQPQHY. CDR3 DNA: TGTGCCAGCAACTTTATCGGGTGCCGACAGCCCCAGCATTAT.